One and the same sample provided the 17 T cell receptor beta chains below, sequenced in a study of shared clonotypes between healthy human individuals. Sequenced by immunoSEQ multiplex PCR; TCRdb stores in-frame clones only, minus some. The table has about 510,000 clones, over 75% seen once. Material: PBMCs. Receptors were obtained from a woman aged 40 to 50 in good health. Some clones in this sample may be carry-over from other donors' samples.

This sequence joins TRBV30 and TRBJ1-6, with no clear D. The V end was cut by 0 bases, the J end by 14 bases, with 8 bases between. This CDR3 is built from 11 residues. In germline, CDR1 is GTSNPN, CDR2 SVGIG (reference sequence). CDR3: CAWSVLYTLHF. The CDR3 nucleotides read TGTGCCTGGAGTGTACTTTACACCCTCCACTTT.

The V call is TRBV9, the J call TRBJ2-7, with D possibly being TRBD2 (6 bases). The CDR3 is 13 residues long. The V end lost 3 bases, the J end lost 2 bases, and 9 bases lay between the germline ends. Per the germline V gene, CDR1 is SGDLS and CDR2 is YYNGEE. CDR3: CASSGGLTYEQYF. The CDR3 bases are TGTGCCAGCAGCGGGGGACTGACCTACGAGCAGTACTTC.

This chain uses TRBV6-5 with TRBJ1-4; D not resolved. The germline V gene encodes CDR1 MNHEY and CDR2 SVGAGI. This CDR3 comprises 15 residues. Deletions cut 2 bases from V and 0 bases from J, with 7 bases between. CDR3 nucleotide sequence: TGTGCCAGCAGTTACGGTGGGGCAACTAATGAAAAACTGTTTTTT. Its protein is CASSYGGATNEKLFF.

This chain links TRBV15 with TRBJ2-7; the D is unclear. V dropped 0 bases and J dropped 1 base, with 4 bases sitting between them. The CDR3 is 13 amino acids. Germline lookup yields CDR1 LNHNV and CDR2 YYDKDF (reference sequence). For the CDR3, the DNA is TGTGCCACCAGCAGAGATGTTTCCTACGAGCAGTACTTC. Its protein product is CATSRDVSYEQYF.

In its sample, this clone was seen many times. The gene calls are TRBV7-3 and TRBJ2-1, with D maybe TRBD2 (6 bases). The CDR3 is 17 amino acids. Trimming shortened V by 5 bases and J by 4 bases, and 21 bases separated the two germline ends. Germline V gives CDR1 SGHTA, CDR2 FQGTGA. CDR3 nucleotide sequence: TGTGCCAGCAGCCCCGGGGCGGGGCTAGCGAAATACAATGAGCAGTTCTTC. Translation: CASSPGAGLAKYNEQFF.

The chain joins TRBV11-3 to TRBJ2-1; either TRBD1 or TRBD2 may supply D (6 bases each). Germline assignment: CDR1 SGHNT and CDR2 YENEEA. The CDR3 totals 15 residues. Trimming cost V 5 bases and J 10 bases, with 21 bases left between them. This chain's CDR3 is CASSPPGAGALEQFF. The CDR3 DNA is TGTGCCAGCAGCCCACCGGGGGCAGGGGCGTTGGAGCAGTTCTTC.

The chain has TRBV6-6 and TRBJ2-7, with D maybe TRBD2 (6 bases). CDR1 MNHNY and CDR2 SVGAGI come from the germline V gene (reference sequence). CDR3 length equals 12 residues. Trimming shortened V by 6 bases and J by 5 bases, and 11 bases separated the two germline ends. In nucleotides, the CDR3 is TGTGCCAGCAGGGAGGGCCCCAACGAGCAGTACTTC. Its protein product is CASREGPNEQYF.

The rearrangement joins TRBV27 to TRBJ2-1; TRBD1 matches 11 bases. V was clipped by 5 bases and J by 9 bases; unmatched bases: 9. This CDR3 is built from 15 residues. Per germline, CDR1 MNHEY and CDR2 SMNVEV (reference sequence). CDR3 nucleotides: TGTGCCAGCAGTGTCCCGGACAGGGGGCGCGGTGAGCAGTTCTTC. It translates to CASSVPDRGRGEQFF.

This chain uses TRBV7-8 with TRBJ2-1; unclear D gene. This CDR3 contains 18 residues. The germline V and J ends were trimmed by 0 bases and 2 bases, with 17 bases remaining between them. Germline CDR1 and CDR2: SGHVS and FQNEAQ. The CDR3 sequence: CASSLADPRLPPYNEQFF. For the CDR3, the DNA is TGTGCCAGCAGCTTAGCGGACCCCCGACTGCCCCCCTACAATGAGCAGTTCTTC.

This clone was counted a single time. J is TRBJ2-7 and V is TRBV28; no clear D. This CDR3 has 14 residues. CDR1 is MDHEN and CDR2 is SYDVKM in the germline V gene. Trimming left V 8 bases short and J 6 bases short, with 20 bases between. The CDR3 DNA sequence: TGTGCCAGCCGGGTCGGCGTGAGTACGCGCGAGCAGTACTTC. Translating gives CASRVGVSTREQYF.

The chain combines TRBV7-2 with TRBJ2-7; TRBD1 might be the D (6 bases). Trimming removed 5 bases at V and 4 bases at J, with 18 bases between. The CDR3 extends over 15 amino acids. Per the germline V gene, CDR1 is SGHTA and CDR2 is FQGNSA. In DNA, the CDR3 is TGTGCCAGCAGCCCCCGGGACACCAGACAATACGAGCAGTACTTC. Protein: CASSPRDTRQYEQYF.

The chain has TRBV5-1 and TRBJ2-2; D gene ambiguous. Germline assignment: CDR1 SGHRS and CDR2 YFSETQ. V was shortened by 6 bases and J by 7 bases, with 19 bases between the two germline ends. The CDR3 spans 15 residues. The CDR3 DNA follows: TGCGCCAGCAAACCCAACCACGGATCGCTCGGGGAGCTGTTTTTT. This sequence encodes CASKPNHGSLGELFF.

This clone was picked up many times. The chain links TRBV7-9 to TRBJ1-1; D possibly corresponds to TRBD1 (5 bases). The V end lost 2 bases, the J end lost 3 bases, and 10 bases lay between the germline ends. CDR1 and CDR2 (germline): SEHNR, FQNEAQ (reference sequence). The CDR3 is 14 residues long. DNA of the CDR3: TGTGCCAGCAGCTTACGGCAGGGAGACACTGAAGCTTTCTTT. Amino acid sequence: CASSLRQGDTEAFF.

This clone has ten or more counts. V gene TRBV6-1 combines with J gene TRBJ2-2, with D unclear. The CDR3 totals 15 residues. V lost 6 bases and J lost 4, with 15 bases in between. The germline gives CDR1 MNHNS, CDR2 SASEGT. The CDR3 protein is CASRTSVAATGELFF. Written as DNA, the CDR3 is TGTGCCAGCAGGACCTCGGTCGCGGCCACCGGGGAGCTGTTTTTT.

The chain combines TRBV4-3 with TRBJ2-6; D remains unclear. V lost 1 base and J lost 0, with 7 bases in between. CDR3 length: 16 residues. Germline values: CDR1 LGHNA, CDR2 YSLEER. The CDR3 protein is CASSQVVGSGANVLTF. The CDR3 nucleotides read TGCGCCAGCAGCCAAGTGGTGGGCTCTGGGGCCAACGTCCTGACTTTC.

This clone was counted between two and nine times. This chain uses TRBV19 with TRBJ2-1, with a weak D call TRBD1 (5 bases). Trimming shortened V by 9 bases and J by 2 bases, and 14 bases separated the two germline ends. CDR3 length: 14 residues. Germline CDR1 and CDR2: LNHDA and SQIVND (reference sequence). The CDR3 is CARDMGFAYNEQFF. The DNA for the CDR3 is TGTGCCAGGGACATGGGGTTCGCCTACAATGAGCAGTTCTTC. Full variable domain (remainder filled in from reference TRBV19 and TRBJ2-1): DGGITQSPKYLFRKEGQNVTLSCEQNLNHDAMYWYRQDPGQGLRLIYYSQIVNDFQKGDIAEGYSVSREKKESFPLTVTSAQKNPTAFYLCARDMGFAYNEQFFGPGTRLTVL.

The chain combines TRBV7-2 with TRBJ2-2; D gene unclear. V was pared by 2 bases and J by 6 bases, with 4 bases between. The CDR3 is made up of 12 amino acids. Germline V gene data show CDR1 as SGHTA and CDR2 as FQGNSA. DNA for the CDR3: TGTGCCAGCAGCTTACGAGCCGGGGAGCTGTTTTTT. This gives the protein CASSLRAGELFF. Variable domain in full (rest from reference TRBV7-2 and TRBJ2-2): GAGVSQSPSNKVTEKGKDVELRCDPISGHTALYWYRQSLGQGLEFLIYFQGNSAPDKSGLPSDRFSAERTGGSVSTLTIQRTQQEDSAVYLCASSLRAGELFFGEGSRLTVL.